The clone carrying this TCR beta chain was counted only a few times. Antigen unknown. Everyone who gave samples was a healthy Caucasian. The sample comes from a study of identical twins. The study's findings and limits: The more abundant beta clonotypes in cord blood had fewer insertions, and memory repertoires did not show this. Analyses based on zero insertions could be partly confounded by invariant MAIT and iNKT cells.

V was trimmed by 3 bases and J by 0 bases, leaving 10 bases between them. The CDR3 has 15 residues. Germline CDR1 WSHSY, CDR2 SAAADI. Unique molecular identifiers were present on the cDNA, which also gained a universal primer site by template switching. TCRdb used MiXCR to reprocess the 5' RACE reads, holding one entry per CDR3 protein. The sample records hundreds of thousands of distinct CDR3 sequences, around 15% being singletons. The chain joins TRBV10-2 to TRBJ2-3; D might be TRBD1 or TRBD2, each matching 6 bases. The receptor was derived from a woman between 18 and 29 years old in good health. The sequenced sample consisted of memory (CD45RO+) T cells sorted from blood. The CDR3 DNA follows: TGCGCCAGCAGTGACTGGGGGGCTAGCACAGATACGCAGTATTTT. Residues: CASSDWGASTDTQYF.